The clone carrying this TCR beta chain was counted many times. TCRdb itself ran the 5' RACE reads through MiXCR, one entry per CDR3 protein. The table lists more than 25,000 distinct CDR3 sequences, about 4.6% of them singletons. This sample was taken from a study of early T cells in non-severe SARS-CoV-2 infection. Study summary: With bulk RNA from unsorted whole blood as input, sequencing yielded unpaired chains.

This clonotype originated in an adult who was a healthcare worker with PCR-confirmed SARS-CoV-2 infection or an uninfected control (not recorded which). The sample comprised whole blood.

CDR3 coding DNA: TGTGCCAGCAGTTACCCGCCCCGGCGAGGGGGGGCATACGAGCAGTACTTC. This gives the protein CASSYPPRRGGAYEQYF. The chain uses TRBV6-2 or TRBV6-3 and TRBJ2-7; possible D gene TRBD2, 7 bases. The CDR3 spans 17 residues. Germline V gene sequence: CDR1 MNHEY, CDR2 SVGEGT. V lost 2 bases and J 4 bases, leaving 21 bases between the germline ends.